The present T cell receptor (beta chain) was sequenced within a study of vaccination and CD4 T cells after COVID-19. General study points: Among reactive clones from convalescent patients, a median approximately 86% appeared only post-vaccination.

The Oncomine TCR Beta short-read assay sequenced DNA from cultured CD4+ T cells. TCRdb analysed the PCR reads with MiXCR anew, one entry per CDR3 protein. The top ten hold 2.5% to 3% of the sample, which has tens of thousands of distinct CDR3 sequences, under 65% seen once. On this clonotype itself: Its antigen remains unidentified.

Described treatment: approximately 9-day PBMC culture with coronavirus spike peptide pools or control peptides (ViraFEST assay). CDR1 is LNHNV and CDR2 is YYDKDF in the germline V gene (reference sequence). V was pared by 0 bases and J by 3 bases, with 17 bases between. This CDR3 spans 17 amino acids. This clonotype originated in a human donor who had recovered from COVID-19. J is TRBJ1-1 and V is TRBV15; D gene unclear. Sequenced: CD4+ T cells from blood, cultured in vitro. In DNA, the CDR3 is TGTGCCACCAGCAGAGATTTGCTCGGCCGCGGGGACACTGAAGCTTTCTTT. Its protein product is CATSRDLLGRGDTEAFF.